This T cell receptor (beta chain) was identified in a study of T cells in Graves' hyperthyroidism and ophthalmopathy (dated by TCRdb to about 2019). Context from the whole study: Peripheral blood samples were taken at initial diagnosis, before any treatment was given. The paper describes TCR Vbeta CDR3 sequencing of around 140 peripheral blood samples, made up of 40 to 45 ophthalmopathy patients, roughly 75 hyperthyroidism patients and 17 progressor patients. After blood sampling, hyperthyroidism patients were treated with methimazole at a starting dose of 30 mg daily, and ophthalmopathy patients were treated with high-dose intravenous methylprednisolone. In several Graves' hyperthyroidism patients, the study also compared T-cell repertoires from thyroid tissue with T-cell repertoires from blood. To identify distinguishing TCR V-J signatures, a discovery cohort of around 98 patients was used, comprising some 45 with Graves' ophthalmopathy and roughly 60 with stable Graves' hyperthyroidism. The approximately 98 discovery patients were randomly divided into training and test sets at a 7:3 ratio. Whether ophthalmopathy could be predicted prospectively was tested in an independent validation cohort made up of approximately 19 hyperthyroidism patients plus 17 patients who later progressed to ophthalmopathy.

The full study reports these points: No statistical method was used to set the sample size in advance, and investigators knew the group allocation. A 13 V-J signature model separated ophthalmopathy from stable hyperthyroidism, with around 88% sensitivity and 81% to 83% specificity in cross-validation and 80%/75% in testing. In validation, the model predicted progression to ophthalmopathy a median of about 6.5 months before onset, with about 70% sensitivity and about 72% specificity. Most expanded thyroid clonotypes (frequency above 0.001) were also detected in blood, suggesting blood repertoires may reflect thyroid immune responses.

TCR beta CDR3 regions were amplified from RNA transcripts. A first-round RT-PCR of the TCR CDR3 used the HTBI primer set with the Qiagen OneStep RT-PCR kit. Libraries were constructed in a second round of multiplex PCR, after which size selection and purification were carried out. Sequencing of the libraries was done on an Illumina HiSeq2000 using paired-end 100 bp reads. Per the original workflow: SOAPnuke was used to process the raw data, with reads discarded if the reads contained adapters or uncalled bases, had a mean Phred below 15, or lacked an exact constant-primer or identifier match. High-quality paired reads were merged using COPE v1.2.5, and each unique nucleotide sequence was defined as a clonotype. Clonotypes were aligned to IMGT TRBV, TRBD and TRBJ reference segments using MiTCR v1.1. Only V-J combinations with frequency above 0.0001, covering roughly 99% of repertoires, were analysed. A TCS score was defined as the ratio between F50 (clonal expansion) and ExV (chaos), using BLOSUM62-based TCRdist between CDR3 peptides within each V-J. Welch's t-statistics and random forest reduced 500 to 550 V-J features to about 12, which were used in a naive Bayes classifier (R e1071). The public reads were reanalyzed by TCRdb: fastp trimming at Q25, MiXCR alignment, in-frame beta chains only. Merged by CDR3 protein, the rows form single entries marked with the most common genes and DNA. The V and J calls were not made by the authors but by TCRdb's processing. The sample includes 530,000 or so distinct CDR3 sequences, with roughly 24% observed a single time. The ten largest account for around 11% of the sample.

This clonotype was detected many times. Its antigen remains undetermined. The input lacks base qualities; no much larger clone sits a single base away. Moderately to severely active disease, a Clinical Activity Score of at least 3, a NOSPECS grade of at least 4, and a duration under 3 months were present in ophthalmopathy patients. The study excluded patients with uncontrolled infections, other autoimmune diseases, pregnancy or lactation. Diagnoses were established on the basis of clinical symptoms, serum thyroxine and TRAb, thyroid ultrasound, and orbital computed tomography. Ficoll-Paque density gradient centrifugation was used to isolate PBMCs from 9.5 to 10 ml of fresh peripheral blood. Total RNA was extracted using Trizol reagent, and RNA quality was assessed on an Agilent 2100 Bioanalyzer. Reading from cysteine to phenylalanine, the CDR3 counts 14 amino acids. CDR3 DNA is the only sequence kept; it has 42 bases, read in frame from the first base. Reading the germline V gene (reference sequence) gives CDR1 DFQATT and CDR2 SNEGSKA. Between the V and J ends, shortened by 5 bases and 0 bases respectively, the junction contains 11 bases.

The source material was blood. The chain couples TRBV20-1 to TRBJ1-3, with an unclear D gene assignment. The receptor was derived from a woman aged 25 to 39 with Graves' ophthalmopathy. The CDR3 corresponds to CSAVMGNSGNTIYF. The base sequence is TGCAGTGCTGTTATGGGAAACTCTGGAAACACCATATATTTT.